The 5 T cell receptor beta chains below were found in one sample sequenced in a study of cytomegalovirus exposure and HLA in healthy donors. TCRdb's table, derived via immunoSEQ multiplex PCR, lists solely in-frame clones and lacks some. The sample holds over 110,000 clones, around 86% seen once. Sequencing was carried out using PBMCs. The receptors derive from a man between 18 and 35 years old in good health and CMV-seropositive.

Only one count was recorded for this clone. The chain uses TRBV6-4 and TRBJ2-6; perhaps TRBD1 as D (5 bases). The CDR3 runs to 16 residues. Germline loops: CDR1 MRHNA, CDR2 SNTAGT. V was shortened by 5 bases and J by 0 bases, with 11 bases between the two germline ends. The CDR3 sequence is CASSRGMNSGANVLTF. The CDR3 DNA reads as TGTGCCAGCAGTAGGGGTATGAACTCTGGGGCCAACGTCCTGACTTTC.

The chain combines TRBV28 with TRBJ1-4; 11 bases are a match to TRBD1. Trimming took 4 bases from V and 9 from J; bases not matched to a gene: 4. The V gene's germline CDR1 is MDHEN and CDR2 SYDVKM. The CDR3 spans 14 residues. The CDR3 loop reads CASSYGQGAKKLFF. The CDR3 DNA follows: TGTGCCAGCAGTTACGGACAGGGGGCAAAAAAACTGTTTTTT.

The chain couples TRBV29-1 to TRBJ1-1; D is perhaps TRBD1 (6 bases). The germline gives CDR1 SQVTM, CDR2 ANQGSEA. The CDR3 sequence is 15 residues long. V lost 6 bases, J lost 0 bases, and 17 bases lay in between. Written as DNA, the CDR3 is TGCAGCGTCACGGGGGGGGGCACCATGAACACTGAAGCTTTCTTT. Its translation: CSVTGGGTMNTEAFF.

Only a few counts were recorded for this clone. V is TRBV27 and J is TRBJ2-7; 8 nucleotides align to TRBD2. The germline CDR1 and CDR2 sequences are MNHEY and SMNVEV (reference sequence). The V gene end was trimmed by 5 bases and the J gene end by 4 bases; junction bases not matched to a gene: 10. CDR3 length: 15 amino acids. The CDR3 here is CASSPPGLGSYEQYF. CDR3 bases: TGTGCCAGCAGTCCCCCGGGACTAGGGAGTTACGAGCAGTACTTC.

The rearrangement uses TRBV30 and TRBJ2-5; 11 bases match TRBD2. The CDR3 covers 15 residues. Trimming at V came to 0 bases and at J to 5 bases, leaving 5 bases not matched to a gene. CDR1 GTSNPN and CDR2 SVGIG come from the germline V gene (reference sequence). In nucleotides, the CDR3 is TGTGCCTGGAGTGTGGCTAGCGGGAGGTGGGAGACCCAGTACTTC. Residues: CAWSVASGRWETQYF.